These 26 T cell receptor beta chains were all obtained from the same sample, sequenced in a study of blood T cell repertoires in COVID-19. Generated by immunoSEQ multiplex PCR, the TCRdb table keeps only in-frame clones and is missing some. In the table there are some 87,000 clones, about 85% of which are singletons. Sequencing was carried out using peripheral blood. The receptor set was obtained from a woman aged 70-85 years with active or convalescent COVID-19.

V gene TRBV25-1 combines with J gene TRBJ1-2, with 9 bases matching TRBD1. Trimming cost V 6 bases and J 8 bases; bases outside gene matches: 7. The CDR3 has 13 residues. The germline V gene encodes CDR1 MGHDK and CDR2 SYGVNS. The CDR3 DNA follows: TGTGCCAGCAGACAGGGACAGGGTGACGGCTACACCTTC. This sequence encodes CASRQGQGDGYTF.

The chain employs TRBV7-2 and TRBJ2-7, with D perhaps TRBD1 (6 bases). Germline CDR1 is SGHTA and CDR2 is FQGNSA. The CDR3 runs to 15 residues. V was clipped by 1 base and J by 3 bases, with 13 bases between them. In DNA, the CDR3 is TGTGCCAGCAGCTTAGAGCAGGGGTACATCTACGAGCAGTACTTC. Translating gives CASSLEQGYIYEQYF. The variable domain in full, completed from reference TRBV7-2 and TRBJ2-7, reads GAGVSQSPSNKVTEKGKDVELRCDPISGHTALYWYRQSLGQGLEFLIYFQGNSAPDKSGLPSDRFSAERTGGSVSTLTIQRTQQEDSAVYLCASSLEQGYIYEQYFGPGTRLTVT.

V usage is TRBV6-5 and J usage is TRBJ2-1; TRBD2 agrees at 11 bases. J was trimmed by 0 bases and V by 8 bases; bases with no gene match: 3. The CDR3 sequence is 15 residues long. Per the germline V gene, CDR1 is MNHEY and CDR2 is SVGAGI. The CDR3 is CASGTSGGSYNEQFF. The DNA of the CDR3 is TGTGCCAGCGGTACTAGCGGGGGCTCCTACAATGAGCAGTTCTTC.

The chain is built from TRBV7-2 and TRBJ1-5, with 8 bases matching TRBD1. The CDR3 is 15 amino acids. From germline, CDR1 is SGHTA and CDR2 FQGNSA. The ends lost 4 bases at V and 2 bases at J; junction bases unmatched: 4. The CDR3 sequence: CASSSSGGRNQPQHF. The CDR3 DNA reads TGTGCCAGCAGCTCCTCAGGGGGCCGCAATCAGCCCCAGCATTTT.

The chain employs TRBV5-1 and TRBJ2-2, with D perhaps TRBD1 (7 bases). The V end lost 4 bases, the J end lost 1 base, and 8 bases lay between the germline ends. CDR1 and CDR2 (germline): SGHRS, YFSETQ. The CDR3 is 14 amino acids. The CDR3 nucleotides are TGCGCCAGCAGCCAGGGGGGGAACACCGGGGAGCTGTTTTTT. Translating it yields CASSQGGNTGELFF.

This clone has just one count. The chain links TRBV4-1 to TRBJ1-6, with 9 positions matching TRBD1. The ends lost 3 bases at V and 5 bases at J; junction bases unmatched: 11. This CDR3 is built from 18 residues. From germline, CDR1 is MGHRA and CDR2 YSYEKL. CDR3 residues: CASSHGPGTGNNNSPLHF. DNA for the CDR3: TGCGCCAGCAGCCACGGCCCCGGGACAGGGAACAATAATTCACCCCTCCACTTT.

V and J are TRBV4-2 and TRBJ2-2, with D perhaps TRBD2 (6 bases). Germline V gene lookup returns CDR1 LGHNA and CDR2 YNFKEQ. Trimming removed 2 bases from V and 0 bases from J, with 13 bases in between. The CDR3 runs 17 residues. CDR3 DNA sequence: TGTGCCAGCAGCCAAAGCAGCGGGCAGACGAACACCGGGGAGCTGTTTTTT. Its protein is CASSQSSGQTNTGELFF.

The J gene is TRBJ2-7, the V gene TRBV7-9; a weak D match, TRBD2 (5 bases). The germline gives CDR1 SEHNR, CDR2 FQNEAQ (reference sequence). The CDR3 is 17 amino acids. Trimming took 6 bases from V and 6 from J, leaving 27 bases between them. CDR3 coding DNA: TGTGCCAGCAGACCAAGACCCCGGACTGACGGACGCTCCGAGCAGTACTTC. Translation gives CASRPRPRTDGRSEQYF.

This chain connects TRBV11-2 to TRBJ1-1; D is unclear. Germline-derived CDR1 and CDR2 are SGHAT and FQNNGV. Deletions cut 1 base from V and 4 bases from J, with 13 bases between. The CDR3 consists of 15 residues. CDR3 sequence reads: CASSLVRVPATEAFF. CDR3 coding DNA: TGTGCCAGCAGCTTAGTCCGGGTCCCGGCCACTGAAGCTTTCTTT.

The chain links TRBV7-9 to TRBJ1-2; 7 nucleotides line up with TRBD1. The germline gives CDR1 SEHNR, CDR2 FQNEAQ (reference sequence). V lost 4 bases to trimming and J lost 7 bases; unmatched junction nucleotides: 12. The CDR3 runs 15 residues. The CDR3 is CASSSRGQDYTGYTF. The CDR3 DNA reads as TGTGCCAGCAGCTCGAGAGGACAGGACTACACTGGCTACACCTTC.

This clone was detected once. The J gene is TRBJ1-6, the V gene TRBV5-1; no firm D call. Germline values: CDR1 SGHRS, CDR2 YFSETQ. The CDR3 is 16 amino acids. V was clipped by 0 bases and J by 7 bases, with 14 bases between them. The CDR3 here is CASSLEAGRGNSPLHF. The DNA for the CDR3 is TGCGCCAGCAGCTTGGAAGCGGGGAGAGGGAATTCACCCCTCCACTTT. The whole variable domain, remainder taken from reference TRBV5-1 and TRBJ1-6, is KAGVTQTPRYLIKTRGQQVTLSCSPISGHRSVSWYQQTPGQGLQFLFEYFSETQRNKGNFPGRFSGRQFSNSRSEMNVSTLELGDSALYLCASSLEAGRGNSPLHFGNGTRLTVT.

The chain recombines TRBV4-1 with TRBJ1-4, with TRBD1 identical over 8 bases. CDR1 is MGHRA and CDR2 is YSYEKL in the germline V gene. CDR3 length equals 14 residues. Trimming cost V 6 bases and J 5 bases; bases outside gene matches: 5. DNA for the CDR3: TGCGCCAGCAGGCGGACAGGGCCCAATGAAAAACTGTTTTTT. Its translation is CASRRTGPNEKLFF.

This clone was recorded a few times. Other DNA sequences within the sample encode an identical CDR3. The gene calls are TRBV7-2 and TRBJ2-3; D not certain. The CDR3 spans 13 residues. CDR1 SGHTA and CDR2 FQGNSA come from the germline V gene. V was pared by 2 bases and J by 2 bases, with 5 bases between. For the CDR3, the DNA is TGTGCCAGCAGCTTATCCTACACAGATACGCAGTATTTT. Residues: CASSLSYTDTQYF.

The chain is built from TRBV9 and TRBJ1-4; TRBD1 is a possible D gene (6 bases). Germline V gene lookup returns CDR1 SGDLS and CDR2 YYNGEE. Trimming shortened V by 0 bases and J by 5 bases, and 8 bases separated the two germline ends. The CDR3 covers 14 residues. CDR3: CASSVAGANEKLFF. The CDR3 DNA is TGTGCCAGCAGCGTAGCAGGGGCGAATGAAAAACTGTTTTTT.

This sequence joins TRBV28 and TRBJ1-3; D not certain. The CDR3 has 18 amino acids. The ends were cut back, 6 bases at V and 4 bases at J, with 25 bases in the middle. Germline values: CDR1 MDHEN, CDR2 SYDVKM. The CDR3 spells CASSAPKPGGIEGNTIYF. CDR3 nucleotides: TGTGCCAGCAGCGCCCCGAAACCCGGTGGTATAGAGGGAAACACCATATATTTT.

The chain joins TRBV5-1 to TRBJ2-7, with TRBD1 identical over 10 bases. This CDR3 has 15 amino acids. Germline V gene sequence: CDR1 SGHRS, CDR2 YFSETQ. The J segment lost 6 bases and the V segment lost 4 bases, leaving 10 bases of the junction unmatched. CDR3: CASSLSGQGLGEQYF. CDR3 sequence (DNA): TGCGCCAGCAGCCTATCGGGACAGGGGTTGGGCGAGCAGTACTTC.

V gene TRBV5-1 combines with J gene TRBJ2-5; 9 bases are shared with TRBD2. The length of the CDR3 is 16 residues. Trimming took 0 bases from V and 2 from J; bases not matched to a gene: 5. In germline, CDR1 is SGHRS, CDR2 YFSETQ. CDR3 bases: TGCGCCAGCAGCTTGGCCTCAGCGGGGGGACAAGAGACCCAGTACTTC. It yields the protein CASSLASAGGQETQYF.

This clone appeared once. The CDR3: CASSLDGQGGRGYTF. The CDR3 DNA reads as TGTGCCAGCAGCTTGGACGGACAGGGAGGACGGGGCTACACCTTC. The gene calls are TRBV5-8 and TRBJ1-2; 8 bases are a match to TRBD1. Germline loops: CDR1 SGHTS, CDR2 YDEGEE. V dropped 0 bases and J dropped 8; count of bases not matched to a gene: 9. There are 15 residues in the CDR3. Filled out from reference TRBV5-8 and TRBJ1-2, the complete variable domain reads EAGVTQSPTHLIKTRGQQATLRCSPISGHTSVYWYQQALGLGLQFLLWYDEGEERNRGNFPPRFSGRQFPNYSSELNVNALELEDSALYLCASSLDGQGGRGYTFGSGTRLTVV.

This clone was seen only once. The chain recombines TRBV28 with TRBJ2-5; D is possibly TRBD2 (6 bases). This CDR3 has 13 amino acids. The V and J ends lost 6 bases and 5 bases respectively, with 13 bases between them. The germline V gene encodes CDR1 MDHEN and CDR2 SYDVKM. The CDR3 DNA is TGTGCCAGCAGCAGATACCGGGAGGAGACCCAGTACTTC. This sequence encodes CASSRYREETQYF.

The chain links TRBV29-1 to TRBJ1-1; D possibly corresponds to TRBD1 (5 bases). The CDR3 is 14 amino acids. V was cut by 1 base and J by 6 bases, with 15 bases left in between. Germline V gene data show CDR1 as SQVTM and CDR2 as ANQGSEA. CDR3 residues: CSVEGYSGAAEAFF. CDR3 DNA sequence: TGCAGCGTTGAAGGGTACAGTGGGGCAGCTGAAGCTTTCTTT.

This CDR3 reads CASSRTGSYGYTF. CDR3 bases: TGTGCCAGCAGCAGGACAGGGTCTTATGGCTACACCTTC. The chain joins TRBV6-5 to TRBJ1-2; TRBD1 agrees at 8 bases. Germline CDR1 reads MNHEY; CDR2 reads SVGAGI. With 6 bases clipped from V and 5 bases from J, the junction kept 5 bases outside the gene matches. There are 13 residues in the CDR3.

This rearrangement joins TRBV4-3 to TRBJ2-2; 15 bases agree with TRBD2. V lost 4 bases and J lost 6; bases outside the gene matches: 3. CDR3 length: 16 amino acids. Germline values: CDR1 LGHNA, CDR2 YSLEER. CDR3 DNA: TGCGCCAGCAGCCGCGGACTAGCGGGGGGGCCCGGGGAGCTGTTTTTT. It translates to CASSRGLAGGPGELFF.

The chain carries TRBV6-6 and TRBJ2-4; possible D gene TRBD1, 6 bases. Germline V gene lookup returns CDR1 MNHNY and CDR2 SVGAGI (reference sequence). This CDR3 is built from 14 residues. Trimming removed 6 bases from V and 0 bases from J, with 9 bases in between. The CDR3 DNA follows: TGTGCCAGCAGAACCAGGGGAGCCAAAAACATTCAGTACTTC. Amino acids: CASRTRGAKNIQYF.

V usage is TRBV7-8 and J usage is TRBJ2-1; D unclear. CDR3 length: 16 amino acids. Trimming shortened V by 5 bases and J by 0 bases, and 14 bases separated the two germline ends. Germline CDR1 reads SGHVS; CDR2 reads FQNEAQ. The CDR3 loop is CASSSAWLDSYNEQFF. CDR3 coding DNA: TGTGCCAGCAGCAGCGCCTGGCTAGACTCCTACAATGAGCAGTTCTTC.

The CDR3 region has the DNA TGTGCCAGCAAGAGGGCAACCTACGAGCAGTACTTC. Amino acids: CASKRATYEQYF. This chain uses TRBV28 with TRBJ2-7; D is possibly TRBD2 (5 bases). Germline lookup yields CDR1 MDHEN and CDR2 SYDVKM. The CDR3 is made up of 12 amino acids. Trimming took 7 bases from V and 2 from J, leaving 9 bases between them.

V gene TRBV6-2 or TRBV6-3 combines with J gene TRBJ1-1; possible D gene TRBD1, 5 bases. With 6 bases removed from V and 0 bases from J, the gap between germline ends came to 11 bases. There are 14 residues in the CDR3. CDR1 is MNHEY, CDR2 SVGEGT, per germline. The chain's CDR3 is CASSLDSMNTEAFF. For the CDR3, the DNA is TGTGCCAGCAGCCTCGACAGCATGAACACTGAAGCTTTCTTT.